This TCR beta chain was found in a study of blood T cells in healthy people across ages. Background on the study: When template switching was applied, about one barcoded beta molecule was captured per two T cells.

Alongside a J-beta primer mix, a sample-barcoded 5' primer served in a second PCR lasting 7 to 11 cycles. TCRdb re-called the 5' RACE reads through MiXCR, storing one row per CDR3 protein. The sample lists roughly 500,000 distinct CDR3 sequences; approximately 25% were seen once. Trimming pared 2 bases from V and 0 bases from J, leaving 12 bases between. Germline CDR1 SGHRS, CDR2 YFSETQ. This CDR3 has 16 amino acids. This clonotype was recorded a few times. This sample also appeared in a second study, on T cells of mothers and their children.

The chain uses TRBV5-1 and TRBJ2-1; the D gene is possibly TRBD1 (5 bases). Sequencing used blood. This sequence originates from a boy between 10 and 17 years old in good health. The CDR3: CASSFTDSFSYNEQFF. CDR3 nucleotide sequence: TGCGCCAGCAGCTTCACTGACAGCTTCTCCTACAATGAGCAGTTCTTC.